The clone carrying this TCR beta chain was seen only a few times. The antigen is unknown. This record comes from a study of graft-versus-host responses after intestinal transplantation. This table comes from immunoSEQ multiplex PCR, and its TCRdb copy is limited to in-frame clones, with some not included. The sample lists some 96,000 clones; approximately 92% were seen once. The germline V gene encodes CDR1 MNHEY and CDR2 SVGAGI. This CDR3 is 13 amino acids long. With 11 bases removed from V and 2 bases from J, the gap between germline ends came to 16 bases. Study-wide results and limits: Researchers found GvH clones in recipient marrow, and some showed up first in ileum or blood.

The TCR originated in a human patient who received an intestinal transplant, so some T cells may come from the graft donor. The specimen comprised PBMCs, sampled 450 to 480 days after intestinal transplant. V and J are TRBV6-5 and TRBJ2-7; D is unclear. The CDR3 sequence: CAHSRTGAYEQYF. The DNA of the CDR3 is TGTGCCCATTCCCGGACGGGCGCCTACGAGCAGTACTTC.